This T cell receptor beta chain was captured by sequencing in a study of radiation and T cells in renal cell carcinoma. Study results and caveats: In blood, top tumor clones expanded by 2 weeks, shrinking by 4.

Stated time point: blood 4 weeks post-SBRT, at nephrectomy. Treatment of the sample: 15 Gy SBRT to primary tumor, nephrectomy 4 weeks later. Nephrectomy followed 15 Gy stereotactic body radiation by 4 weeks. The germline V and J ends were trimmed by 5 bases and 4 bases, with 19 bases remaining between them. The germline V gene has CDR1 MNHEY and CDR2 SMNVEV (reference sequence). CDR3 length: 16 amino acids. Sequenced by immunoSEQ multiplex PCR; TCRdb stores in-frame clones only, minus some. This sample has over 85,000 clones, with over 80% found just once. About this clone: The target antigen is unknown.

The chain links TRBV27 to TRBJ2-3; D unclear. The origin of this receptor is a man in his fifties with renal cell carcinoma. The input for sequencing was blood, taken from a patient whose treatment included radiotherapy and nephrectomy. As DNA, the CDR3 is TGTGCCAGCAGTAGAAGACCCAAGCCTCCGGCAGATACGCAGTATTTT. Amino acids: CASSRRPKPPADTQYF.